This T cell receptor beta chain was sequenced in a study of cytomegalovirus exposure and HLA in healthy donors. The study ran its PCR with 60 Vbeta and 13 Jbeta primers. Libraries were prepared by immunoSEQ multiplex PCR; TCRdb keeps only in-frame clonotypes and omits some of them. The data show over 100,000 clones, with approximately 74% seen just once and around 6.6% held by the top ten. General observations from the study: When presence/absence was analysed, sequencing depth was taken to be roughly uniform across donors. It was likely that a cluster of highly shared sequence variants was a sequencing artifact.

Trimming cost V 5 bases and J 2 bases, with 15 bases left between them. Looked up from germline, CDR1 is MDHEN and CDR2 is SYDVKM. The CDR3 covers 15 residues. Regarding this clone: No antigen is known for it.

The receptor was isolated from a middle-aged man in good health and CMV-seropositive. The V call is TRBV28, the J call TRBJ1-1; D possibly corresponds to TRBD1 (5 bases). Specimen: PBMCs. The CDR3 spells CASSVAGRVNTEAFF. CDR3 bases: TGTGCCAGCAGTGTGGCAGGGAGGGTTAACACTGAAGCTTTCTTT. The variable domain in full, with the rest retrieved from reference TRBV28 and TRBJ1-1, is DVKVTQSSRYLVKRTGEKVFLECVQDMDHENMFWYRQDPGLGLRLIYFSYDVKMKEKGDIPEGYSVSREKKERFSLILESASTNQTSMYLCASSVAGRVNTEAFFGQGTRLTVV.